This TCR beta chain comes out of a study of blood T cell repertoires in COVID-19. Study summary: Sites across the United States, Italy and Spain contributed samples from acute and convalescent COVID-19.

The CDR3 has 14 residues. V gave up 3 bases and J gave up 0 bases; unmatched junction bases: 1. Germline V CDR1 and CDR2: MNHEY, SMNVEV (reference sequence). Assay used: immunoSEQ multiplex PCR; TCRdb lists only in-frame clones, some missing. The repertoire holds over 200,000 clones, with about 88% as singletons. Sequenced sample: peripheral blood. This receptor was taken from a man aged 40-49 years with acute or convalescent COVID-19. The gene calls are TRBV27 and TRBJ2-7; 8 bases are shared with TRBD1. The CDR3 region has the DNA TGTGCCAGCAGTTTTGACAGGGGCTCCTACGAGCAGTACTTC. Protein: CASSFDRGSYEQYF.